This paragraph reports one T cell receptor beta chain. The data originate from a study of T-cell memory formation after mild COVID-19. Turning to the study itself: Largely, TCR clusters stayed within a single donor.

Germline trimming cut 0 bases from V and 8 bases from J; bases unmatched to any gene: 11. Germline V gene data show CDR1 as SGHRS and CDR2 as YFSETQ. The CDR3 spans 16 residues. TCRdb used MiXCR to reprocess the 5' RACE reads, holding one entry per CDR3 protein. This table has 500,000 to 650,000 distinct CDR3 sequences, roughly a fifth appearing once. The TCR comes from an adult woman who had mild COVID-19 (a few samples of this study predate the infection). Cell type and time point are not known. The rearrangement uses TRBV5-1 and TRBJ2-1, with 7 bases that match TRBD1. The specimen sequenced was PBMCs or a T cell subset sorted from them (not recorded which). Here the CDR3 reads CASSLARRQGIDEQFF. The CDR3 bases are TGCGCCAGCAGCTTGGCCAGGAGACAGGGTATCGATGAGCAGTTCTTC.